In this sample, the clone carrying this T cell receptor (beta chain) turned up many times. V was trimmed by 5 bases and J by 10 bases, leaving 8 bases between them. The V gene's germline CDR1 is MNHNS and CDR2 SASEGT. This CDR3 spans 10 amino acids. Each CDR3 protein gets one entry after TCRdb re-called the 5' RACE reads with MiXCR. Of fewer than 65,000 distinct CDR3 sequences listed, around 21% are singletons. Cells sorted as Tregs were CD4+, CD25+ and CD127-/low. The receptor was isolated from a female donor with breast cancer. The chain carries TRBV6-1 and TRBJ1-1; no firm D call. Sequencing was done on a sample of tumor-infiltrating Tregs sorted from the breast tumor. CDR3 bases: TGTGCCAGCAGTTCCCGGGCAGCTTTCTTT. Translation: CASSSRAAFF.